What follows are 19 T cell receptor beta chains derived from one specimen sequenced in a study of cytotoxic CD8 clonotypes in ibrutinib-treated CLL. The data were produced by immunoSEQ multiplex PCR, yet TCRdb's version contains in-frame clones alone and is incomplete. The data contain 12,000 or so clones, around 85% of them singletons. Sequencing used PBMCs, obtained at disease progression, from a patient treated with ibrutinib. The receptor source for this set is a human donor with chronic lymphocytic leukemia.

V and J are TRBV10-3 and TRBJ2-3; D might be TRBD2 (5 bases). The CDR3 is 15 amino acids. From germline, CDR1 is ENHRY and CDR2 SYGVKD. V dropped 3 bases and J dropped 1 base, with 11 bases sitting between them. The CDR3 DNA sequence: TGTGCCATCAGTGAATCCGGGATTCGCACAGATACGCAGTATTTT. Its translation is CAISESGIRTDTQYF.

The CDR3 sequence is CASSTSSGDLGDTQYF. The CDR3 DNA is TGTGCCAGCAGCACCTCTAGCGGGGACCTCGGAGATACGCAGTATTTT. J is TRBJ2-3 and V is TRBV9, with 9 bases identical to TRBD2. V gave up 4 bases and J gave up 5 bases; unmatched junction bases: 11. The CDR3 has 16 residues. Germline V lookup: CDR1 SGDLS, CDR2 YYNGEE. The variable domain in full, with the rest retrieved from reference TRBV9 and TRBJ2-3, is DSGVTQTPKHLITATGQRVTLRCSPRSGDLSVYWYQQSLDQGLQFLIQYYNGEERAKGNILERFSAQQFPDLHSELNLSSLELGDSALYFCASSTSSGDLGDTQYFGPGTRLTVL.

The chain recombines TRBV29-1 with TRBJ1-2; 7 nucleotides line up with TRBD1. Trimming removed 1 base from V and 4 bases from J; junction bases left unmatched: 6. From germline, CDR1 is SQVTM and CDR2 ANQGSEA. The CDR3 spans 14 residues. The CDR3 DNA follows: TGCAGCGTTGAAGGCATGGACAGGACCTATGGCTACACCTTC. Its translation is CSVEGMDRTYGYTF. Drawing the rest from reference TRBV29-1 and TRBJ1-2, the complete variable domain is SAVISQKPSRDICQRGTSLTIQCQVDSQVTMMFWYRQQPGQSLTLIATANQGSEATYESGFVIDKFPISRPNLTFSTLTVSNMSPEDSSIYLCSVEGMDRTYGYTFGSGTRLTVV.

This clone was seen a handful of times. CDR3 protein: CASSLSGTLLNEQFF. DNA of the CDR3: TGTGCCAGCAGCTTAAGCGGGACCCTCCTCAATGAGCAGTTCTTC. The V gene is TRBV7-3, the J gene TRBJ2-1, with D perhaps matching TRBD2 (6 bases). The length of the CDR3 is 15 residues. In germline, CDR1 is SGHTA, CDR2 FQGTGA. Trimming removed 1 base at V and 6 bases at J, with 13 bases between.

The chain uses TRBV28 and TRBJ1-5; possibly TRBD1 for D (5 bases). V lost 6 bases, J lost 3 bases, and 12 bases lay in between. CDR3 size: 14 residues. CDR1 MDHEN and CDR2 SYDVKM come from the germline V gene. The CDR3 here is CASSLGGANQPQHF. CDR3 DNA: TGTGCCAGCAGCCTGGGGGGAGCCAATCAGCCCCAGCATTTT.

The chain combines TRBV28 with TRBJ2-2; TRBD2 aligns across 7 bases. The CDR3 runs 17 residues. The junction had 12 bases not matched to a gene; V was cut back by 6 bases and J by 2 bases. CDR1 is MDHEN, CDR2 SYDVKM, per germline. Here the CDR3 reads CASSPRKAGANTGELFF. In DNA, the CDR3 is TGTGCCAGCAGCCCTCGGAAGGCGGGAGCTAACACCGGGGAGCTGTTTTTT. Full variable domain (rest looked up from reference TRBV28 and TRBJ2-2): DVKVTQSSRYLVKRTGEKVFLECVQDMDHENMFWYRQDPGLGLRLIYFSYDVKMKEKGDIPEGYSVSREKKERFSLILESASTNQTSMYLCASSPRKAGANTGELFFGEGSRLTVL.

This rearrangement joins TRBV4-1 to TRBJ2-5; 9 bases match TRBD1. V shed 4 bases, J shed 9 bases, and the junction held 9 bases outside the gene matches. This CDR3 region has 14 residues. Looked up from germline, CDR1 is MGHRA and CDR2 is YSYEKL. CDR3 coding DNA: TGCGCCAGCAGCCCGGGACAGGGACCCTGGGCCCAGTACTTC. Protein sequence: CASSPGQGPWAQYF.

The DNA of the CDR3 is TGTGCCAGCAGTGACCACAGGGGGCTCTCTGGAAACACCATATATTTT. The encoded protein is CASSDHRGLSGNTIYF. The V call is TRBV25-1, the J call TRBJ1-3; 9 positions agree with TRBD1. V was pared by 3 bases and J by 0 bases, with 3 bases of the junction left unmatched. From germline, CDR1 is MGHDK and CDR2 SYGVNS. This CDR3 is 16 amino acids long. Combining the CDR3 with reference TRBV25-1 and TRBJ1-3 gives the whole variable domain EADIYQTPRYLVIGTGKKITLECSQTMGHDKMYWYQQDPGMELHLIHYSYGVNSTEKGDLSSESTVSRIRTEHFPLTLESARPSHTSQYLCASSDHRGLSGNTIYFGEGSWLTVV.

The gene calls are TRBV27 and TRBJ2-1; 9 positions match TRBD2. V gave up 7 bases and J gave up 6 bases; unmatched junction bases: 10. This CDR3 has 15 amino acids. Germline CDR1 and CDR2: MNHEY and SMNVEV (reference sequence). DNA for the CDR3: TGTGCCAGCACCCTAGCTGGGCGGGAGGGCAATGAGCAGTTCTTC. This translates into CASTLAGREGNEQFF.

This sequence joins TRBV19 and TRBJ2-7, with 8 bases aligning to TRBD1. CDR1 is LNHDA and CDR2 is SQIVND in the germline V gene (reference sequence). The junction had 15 bases not matched to a gene; V was cut back by 6 bases and J by 2 bases. CDR3 length: 17 residues. CDR3 protein: CASRDSVGTGRTYEQYF. CDR3 DNA sequence: TGTGCCAGTAGAGATAGCGTCGGGACAGGCCGTACCTACGAGCAGTACTTC.

This chain's CDR3 is CASSEGILGGYGYTF. The DNA of the CDR3 is TGTGCCAGCAGTGAAGGGATTCTCGGGGGCTATGGCTACACCTTC. The chain uses TRBV2 and TRBJ1-2, with D possibly matching TRBD1 (5 bases). This CDR3 comprises 15 residues. V lost 1 base, J lost 4 bases, and 13 bases lay in between. Germline loops: CDR1 SNHLY, CDR2 FYNNEI. Supplemented by reference TRBV2 and TRBJ1-2, the full variable domain reads EPEVTQTPSHQVTQMGQEVILRCVPISNHLYFYWYRQILGQKVEFLVSFYNNEISEKSEIFDDQFSVERPDGSNFTLKIRSTKLEDSAMYFCASSEGILGGYGYTFGSGTRLTVV.

This clone has just a few counts. The CDR3: CASSELGVDTQYF. In DNA form, the CDR3 reads TGTGCCAGCAGTGAATTGGGGGTAGATACGCAGTATTTT. This chain joins TRBV6-1 and TRBJ2-3, with D possibly called TRBD1 or TRBD2 (5 bases each). The CDR3 has 13 amino acids. Germline V gene data show CDR1 as MNHNS and CDR2 as SASEGT. Trimming took off 2 bases at V and 5 bases at J, with 8 bases between the two ends.

The chain employs TRBV5-4 and TRBJ2-7; weak D call: TRBD1 (6 bases). With 4 bases removed from V and 4 bases from J, the gap between germline ends came to 15 bases. The CDR3 covers 14 residues. In germline, CDR1 is SGHNT, CDR2 YYREEE (reference sequence). The CDR3 protein is CASSPDLDRYEQYF. In DNA form, the CDR3 reads TGTGCCAGCAGCCCGGACCTCGACAGGTACGAGCAGTACTTC. Looking up the rest from reference TRBV5-4 and TRBJ2-7 gives the full variable domain: ETGVTQSPTHLIKTRGQQVTLRCSSQSGHNTVSWYQQALGQGPQFIFQYYREEENGRGNFPPRFSGLQFPNYSSELNVNALELDDSALYLCASSPDLDRYEQYFGPGTRLTVT.

The V call is TRBV5-4, the J call TRBJ2-7; 13 bases fit TRBD2. Germline lookup yields CDR1 SGHNT and CDR2 YYREEE (reference sequence). Trimming took 3 bases from V and 3 from J; bases not matched to a gene: 6. The CDR3 sequence is 16 residues long. The CDR3 DNA is TGTGCCAGCAGCTCCACTAGCGGGAGGGCAGGCTACGAGCAGTACTTC. Translating gives CASSSTSGRAGYEQYF. Based on the CDR3 plus reference TRBV5-4 and TRBJ2-7, the full variable domain is ETGVTQSPTHLIKTRGQQVTLRCSSQSGHNTVSWYQQALGQGPQFIFQYYREEENGRGNFPPRFSGLQFPNYSSELNVNALELDDSALYLCASSSTSGRAGYEQYFGPGTRLTVT.

The chain recombines TRBV29-1 with TRBJ1-2; 7 bases match TRBD1. V was clipped by 4 bases and J by 4 bases; unmatched bases: 6. This CDR3 is 13 amino acids long. CDR1 is SQVTM and CDR2 is ANQGSEA in the germline V gene. In DNA, the CDR3 is TGCAGCGTTGGGGAGGGGGCTGCCTATGGCTACACCTTC. Its protein is CSVGEGAAYGYTF.

The V and J genes are TRBV10-3 and TRBJ2-7; the D gene is possibly TRBD1 (7 bases). Germline CDR1 reads ENHRY; CDR2 reads SYGVKD. V dropped 10 bases and J dropped 6 bases, with 13 bases sitting between them. The length of the CDR3 is 11 residues. CDR3 DNA sequence: TGTGCCACGACCCAGGGGGGCGAGCAGTACTTC. Its protein is CATTQGGEQYF.

CDR3 bases: TGCGCCAGCAGCTCGGGACTAACTCAAGAGACCCAGTACTTC. Amino acids: CASSSGLTQETQYF. The chain carries TRBV5-1 and TRBJ2-5; 7 bases align to TRBD2. From germline, CDR1 is SGHRS and CDR2 YFSETQ. The CDR3 sequence is 14 residues long. V trimming: 3 bases; J trimming: 2 bases; junction bases outside the gene matches: 4.

The CDR3 loop is CASSARTGMDTEAFF. Here the CDR3 DNA reads TGTGCCAGCTCAGCGCGGACAGGAATGGACACTGAAGCTTTCTTT. V usage is TRBV18 and J usage is TRBJ1-1, with TRBD1 matching 7 bases. The junction had 9 bases not matched to a gene; V was cut back by 5 bases and J by 3 bases. This CDR3 has 15 residues. Germline V gene data show CDR1 as KGHSH and CDR2 as LQKENI.

The rearrangement joins TRBV4-1 to TRBJ2-2; no reliable D call. Germline CDR1 is MGHRA and CDR2 is YSYEKL. Trimming pared 2 bases from V and 3 bases from J, leaving 22 bases between. The CDR3 has 19 amino acids. CDR3 nucleotide sequence: TGCGCCAGCAGCCAATACGCCCTGCGAACCCACCTGGACACCGGGGAGCTGTTTTTT. Encoded protein: CASSQYALRTHLDTGELFF.